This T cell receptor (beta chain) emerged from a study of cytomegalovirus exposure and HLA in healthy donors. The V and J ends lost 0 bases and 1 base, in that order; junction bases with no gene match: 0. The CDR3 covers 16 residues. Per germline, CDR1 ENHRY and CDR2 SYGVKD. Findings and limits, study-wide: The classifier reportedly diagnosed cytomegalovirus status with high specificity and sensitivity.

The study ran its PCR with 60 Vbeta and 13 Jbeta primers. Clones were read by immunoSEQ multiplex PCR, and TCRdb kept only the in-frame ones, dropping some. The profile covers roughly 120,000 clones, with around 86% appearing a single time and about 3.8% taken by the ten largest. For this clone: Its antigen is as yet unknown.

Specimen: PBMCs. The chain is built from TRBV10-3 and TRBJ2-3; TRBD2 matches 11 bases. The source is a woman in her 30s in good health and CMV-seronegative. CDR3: CAISESSGRGTDTQYF. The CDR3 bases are TGTGCCATCAGTGAGTCTAGCGGGAGGGGCACAGATACGCAGTATTTT.